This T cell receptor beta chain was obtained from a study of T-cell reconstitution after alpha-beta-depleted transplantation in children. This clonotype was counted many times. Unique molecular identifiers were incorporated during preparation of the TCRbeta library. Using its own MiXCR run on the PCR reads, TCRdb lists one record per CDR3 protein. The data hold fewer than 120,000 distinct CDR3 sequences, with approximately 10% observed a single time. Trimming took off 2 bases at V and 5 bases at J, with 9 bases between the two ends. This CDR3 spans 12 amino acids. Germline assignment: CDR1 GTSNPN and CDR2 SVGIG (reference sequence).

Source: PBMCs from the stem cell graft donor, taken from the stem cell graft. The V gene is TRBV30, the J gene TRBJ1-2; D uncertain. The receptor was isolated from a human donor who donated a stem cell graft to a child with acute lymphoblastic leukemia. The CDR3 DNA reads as TGTGCCTGGAGTAGGCAGGTTTATGGCTACACCTTC. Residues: CAWSRQVYGYTF.